This T cell receptor beta chain was captured by sequencing in a study of T cells in Graves' hyperthyroidism and ophthalmopathy. Looked up from germline, CDR1 is ENHRY and CDR2 is SYGVKD. The V segment lost 8 bases and the J segment 5 bases; nucleotides outside the gene matches: 5. CDR3 size: 13 residues. There were TCR beta CDR3 regions amplified from RNA transcripts. HTBI primers were employed in a first-round RT-PCR of the TCR CDR3. MiXCR was run by TCRdb on the multiplex PCR reads, yielding one entry per CDR3 protein. Of 610,000 or so distinct CDR3 sequences detected, approximately 44% appear once; the ten largest clones hold approximately 7.5%. Study outcomes and limitations: Blood also held most thyroid clonotypes expanded beyond 0.001.

Only a few counts were recorded for this clonotype. The antigen remains unidentified. The origin of this receptor is a woman aged 18-29 years with Graves' hyperthyroidism. The rearrangement uses TRBV10-3 and TRBJ2-3; TRBD2 matches at 9 bases. What was sequenced was peripheral blood or thyroid tissue (not recorded which). The CDR3 is CAIGREGQDTQYF. In DNA form, the CDR3 reads TGTGCCATCGGGCGGGAGGGCCAAGATACGCAGTATTTT.